The entry below gives a single T cell receptor (beta chain) sequence along with its context. The target antigen is unknown. TCRdb fed the 5' RACE reads into MiXCR, producing one record per CDR3 protein. Here the sample spans 700,000 or so distinct CDR3 sequences, around 8.6% being singletons. These data come from a study of identical twins. Findings and limits, study-wide: Memory repertoires lacked the insertion deficit that abundant cord blood beta clonotypes showed. Modelling approaches yielded underestimates of out-of-frame TCR alpha sharing between monozygotic twins.

Germline V gene sequence: CDR1 SGHRS, CDR2 YFSETQ. Between the trimmed V and J ends, which lost 4 bases and 5 bases, there was a span of 16 bases. The CDR3 length is 15 residues. The same data also went into a second study, on yellow fever vaccine responses in identical twins.

Sequencing input: PBMCs. The sequence was collected from a woman under 30 in good health. The rearrangement links TRBV5-1 to TRBJ2-1; D remains unclear. CDR3 coding DNA: TGCGCCAGCAGCAATAATAGAGTTACAGACAATGAGCAGTTCTTC. Encoded protein: CASSNNRVTDNEQFF.